This is a list of T cell receptor beta chains from one sample in a study of T cell responses to AZD1222 COVID-19 vaccine. Sequencing was performed with immunoSEQ multiplex PCR; in TCRdb, only in-frame clones are kept and a portion is missing. The sample yields 120,000 or so clones, 85% to 90% seen once. The material sequenced was peripheral blood, taken on day 0 of AZD1222 vaccination. These receptors originate from an adult in good health. CDR3s leave out the opening cysteine and the closing phenylalanine or tryptophan. The D gene is left open where the match is weak. Size values are once, few and many counts, or a class for expanded clones, and some rows have none.

.	TRBD1	TRBJ1-1	TRBV27	ASSPRQGVPGTEAF
.	.	TRBJ1-2	TRBV6-1	ASSEIALDGYT
.	.	TRBJ1-5	TRBV30	AWSDGRNQPQH
.	TRBD1	TRBJ1-6	TRBV4-3	ASSATTGFNSPLH
.	.	TRBJ2-3	TRBV7-2	ASSFDGGSTDTQY
.	TRBD1	TRBJ1-1	TRBV5-4	ASRGDRANTEAF
.	TRBD2	TRBJ2-2	TRBV19	ASSGSWTGELF
.	.	TRBJ1-4	TRBV29-1	SVGGTNEKLF
few	TRBD1	TRBJ1-2	TRBV7-3	ASSPGQGEGGYT
.	.	TRBJ1-2	TRBV3-1/TRBV3-2	ASSQEDYGYT
.	TRBD1	TRBJ1-5	TRBV24-1	ATSDLGGTGNQPQH
.	.	TRBJ2-1	TRBV6-2/TRBV6-3	ASSSRYEQF
.	TRBD1	TRBJ1-6	TRBV7-8	ASSLEGTGNNSPLH
.	.	TRBJ2-7	TRBV30	AWSVLGYEQY
.	.	TRBJ1-2	TRBV19	ASSIDAGNYGYT
.	TRBD1	TRBJ1-1	TRBV12-3/TRBV12-4	ASRRQGGTEAF
.	.	TRBJ1-1	TRBV5-1	ASQPTTLRTGGTEAF
once	TRBD2	TRBJ2-1	TRBV5-1	ASSLAPSGRPNNEQF
.	TRBD1	TRBJ1-2	TRBV7-9	ASSFSGGLGGYT
.	.	TRBJ2-2	TRBV19	ASSRQVGTGELF